Below, 27 T cell receptor beta chains from the same sample are listed, as sequenced in a study of T cell responses to AZD1222 COVID-19 vaccine. TCRdb keeps only in-frame clones here, not all; method: immunoSEQ multiplex PCR. This sample yields roughly 150,000 clones, of which 70% to 90% are seen a single time; more than 7% belongs to the top ten. This material consisted of peripheral blood, taken on day 0 of AZD1222 vaccination. The receptors derive from an adult in good health.

This chain links TRBV5-1 with TRBJ2-1, with TRBD1 as a possible D gene (6 bases). This CDR3 is built from 14 residues. Germline lookup yields CDR1 SGHRS and CDR2 YFSETQ. V dropped 6 bases and J dropped 1 base, with 11 bases sitting between them. The CDR3 region has the DNA TGCGCCAGCAAACAGGGCGGTTCCTACAATGAGCAGTTCTTC. The encoded protein is CASKQGGSYNEQFF.

This clone was observed a handful of times. The chain recombines TRBV2 with TRBJ2-3, with 15 bases fitting TRBD2. The germline V gene has CDR1 SNHLY and CDR2 FYNNEI. This CDR3 comprises 23 residues. J was trimmed by 5 bases and V by 3 bases; bases with no gene match: 24. The CDR3 sequence: CASSDSGAPGLAGGHGLGDTQYF. In nucleotides, the CDR3 is TGTGCCAGCAGTGACTCGGGTGCTCCGGGACTAGCGGGAGGACACGGTTTAGGAGATACGCAGTATTTT.

This chain links TRBV11-2 with TRBJ2-7, with 8 bases that match TRBD1. The CDR3 has 14 amino acids. Looked up from germline, CDR1 is SGHAT and CDR2 is FQNNGV. V lost 5 bases to trimming and J lost 5 bases; unmatched junction nucleotides: 8. This chain's CDR3 is CASSKPSQGDEQYF. CDR3 nucleotides: TGTGCCAGCAGCAAACCCTCACAGGGGGACGAGCAGTACTTC.

J is TRBJ1-2 and V is TRBV27, with TRBD1 matching 8 bases. Germline CDR1 is MNHEY and CDR2 is SMNVEV (reference sequence). The CDR3 sequence is 14 residues long. Germline trimming cut 2 bases from V and 3 bases from J; bases unmatched to any gene: 2. The CDR3 spells CASSLRQGHYGYTF. DNA of the CDR3: TGTGCCAGCAGTTTAAGACAGGGGCACTATGGCTACACCTTC.

V usage is TRBV12-3 or TRBV12-4 and J usage is TRBJ1-1; D gene ambiguous. The V end lost 6 bases, the J end lost 4 bases, and 9 bases lay between the germline ends. CDR3 length: 12 residues. Written as DNA, the CDR3 is TGTGCCAGCAGCCCCTCGGGCACTGAAGCTTTCTTT. Its protein product is CASSPSGTEAFF.

Remarks on this clone: Other DNA sequences in the sample encode the same CDR3. This sequence joins TRBV3-1 (or the pseudogene TRBV3-2) and TRBJ1-3; D remains ambiguous. The CDR3 contains 15 residues. CDR1 and CDR2 from the germline V gene are LGHDT and YNNKEL (reference sequence). Trimming pared 1 base from V and 0 bases from J, leaving 7 bases between. This chain's CDR3 is CASSQGTRSGNTIYF. In nucleotides, the CDR3 is TGTGCCAGCAGCCAAGGAACGCGCTCTGGAAACACCATATATTTT.

The chain links TRBV5-1 to TRBJ2-5, with 8 bases that match TRBD2. This CDR3 has 17 residues. Germline loops: CDR1 SGHRS, CDR2 YFSETQ. With V trimmed by 2 bases and J by 5 bases, 14 bases remained unmatched. The DNA for the CDR3 is TGCGCCAGCAGCTTAGGAGCGGGAGAGGGGGTGGCGGAGACCCAGTACTTC. This codes for CASSLGAGEGVAETQYF. Drawing the rest from reference TRBV5-1 and TRBJ2-5, the complete variable domain is KAGVTQTPRYLIKTRGQQVTLSCSPISGHRSVSWYQQTPGQGLQFLFEYFSETQRNKGNFPGRFSGRQFSNSRSEMNVSTLELGDSALYLCASSLGAGEGVAETQYFGPGTRLLVL.

The chain has TRBV4-1 and TRBJ1-2, with a weak D call TRBD1 (5 bases). The CDR3 is 15 residues long. Trimming removed 0 bases from V and 5 bases from J, with 13 bases in between. Germline CDR1 and CDR2: MGHRA and YSYEKL. CDR3 nucleotides: TGCGCCAGCAGCCAAGATAGGGACGGAGATTATGGCTACACCTTC. Amino acid sequence: CASSQDRDGDYGYTF.

This CDR3 is CASSSPARTANTEAFF. The DNA for the CDR3 is TGCGCCAGCAGCTCACCGGCTCGAACAGCGAACACTGAAGCTTTCTTT. The genes are TRBV5-1 and TRBJ1-1; D unclear. The CDR3 totals 16 residues. The V end lost 3 bases, the J end lost 1 base, and 16 bases lay between the germline ends. Germline V gives CDR1 SGHRS, CDR2 YFSETQ. The full variable domain, with the rest looked up from reference TRBV5-1 and TRBJ1-1, is KAGVTQTPRYLIKTRGQQVTLSCSPISGHRSVSWYQQTPGQGLQFLFEYFSETQRNKGNFPGRFSGRQFSNSRSEMNVSTLELGDSALYLCASSSPARTANTEAFFGQGTRLTVV.

V is TRBV5-6 and J is TRBJ2-7; 11 bases align to TRBD1. J lost 0 bases, V lost 3 bases, and 5 bases had no gene match. CDR3 length: 16 amino acids. Germline CDR1 and CDR2: SGHDT and YYEEEE. CDR3 DNA: TGTGCCAGCAGCTACGGACAGGGGGCGACCTCCTACGAGCAGTACTTC. It codes for CASSYGQGATSYEQYF.

This chain uses TRBV6-4 with TRBJ2-4; D might be TRBD1 (7 bases). Per the germline V gene, CDR1 is MRHNA and CDR2 is SNTAGT. The CDR3 extends over 16 amino acids. Trimming took off 4 bases at V and 3 bases at J, with 16 bases between the two ends. CDR3 protein: CASSATGTWDKNIQYF. CDR3 nucleotide sequence: TGTGCCAGCAGTGCGACAGGGACTTGGGACAAAAACATTCAGTACTTC.

This clone showed up just a few times. The chain combines TRBV3-1 (or the pseudogene TRBV3-2) with TRBJ2-7, with a tentative D call TRBD2 (6 bases). V was clipped by 0 bases and J by 4 bases, with 16 bases between them. Germline values: CDR1 LGHDT, CDR2 YNNKEL (reference sequence). This CDR3 has 16 residues. CDR3 in amino acids: CASSQDWGLTTYEQYF. DNA for the CDR3: TGTGCCAGCAGCCAAGATTGGGGACTTACAACATACGAGCAGTACTTC.

The J gene is TRBJ1-1, the V gene TRBV18, with a possible D match to TRBD1 (6 bases). This CDR3 is built from 13 residues. From germline, CDR1 is KGHSH and CDR2 LQKENI. Trimming took 8 bases from V and 4 from J, leaving 14 bases between them. The CDR3 spells CASMGGAATEAFF. The CDR3 DNA sequence: TGTGCCAGCATGGGGGGCGCAGCCACTGAAGCTTTCTTT.

In DNA, the CDR3 is TGCGCCAGCAGCCAAGATCCCAGGCCTGGCTCCTATAATTCACCCCTCCACTTT. Amino acids: CASSQDPRPGSYNSPLHF. The chain links TRBV4-1 to TRBJ1-6; the D is unclear. The CDR3 is made up of 18 amino acids. Trimming shortened V by 0 bases and J by 0 bases, and 12 bases separated the two germline ends. The germline CDR1 and CDR2 sequences are MGHRA and YSYEKL.

Notes on this clone: At the DNA level, this CDR3 is encoded by other sequences in the same sample as well. The CDR3 loop is CASRAGGSSYEQYF. The CDR3 DNA reads TGTGCCAGCAGGGCCGGGGGGAGCTCCTACGAGCAGTACTTC. This chain uses TRBV7-2 with TRBJ2-7, with 7 bases matching TRBD2. Germline V gene sequence: CDR1 SGHTA, CDR2 FQGNSA. The CDR3 has 14 residues. Unmatched junction bases numbered 5, after V lost 6 bases and J lost 0 bases.

V usage is TRBV28 and J usage is TRBJ1-2; D perhaps matches TRBD1 (5 bases). From germline, CDR1 is MDHEN and CDR2 SYDVKM. The CDR3 has 15 residues. V was clipped by 2 bases and J by 7 bases, with 17 bases between them. The CDR3 nucleotides are TGTGCCAGCAGTTTAATTGGGGCGCTCTCCCTTGGCTACACCTTC. It is translated as CASSLIGALSLGYTF.

This clone was recorded a few times. V gene TRBV27 combines with J gene TRBJ1-2; D ambiguous. The CDR3 runs to 14 residues. V was pared by 6 bases and J by 4 bases, with 15 bases between. In germline, CDR1 is MNHEY, CDR2 SMNVEV (reference sequence). CDR3 loop: CASSPQTSFYGYTF. The DNA of the CDR3 is TGTGCCAGCAGCCCGCAGACGAGCTTCTATGGCTACACCTTC.

The genes are TRBV5-1 and TRBJ1-2; the D gene is possibly TRBD1 (6 bases). The germline V and J ends were trimmed by 1 base and 3 bases, with 10 bases remaining between them. This CDR3 has 14 residues. CDR1 SGHRS and CDR2 YFSETQ come from the germline V gene. The chain's CDR3 is CASSLWGADYGYTF. In nucleotides, the CDR3 is TGCGCCAGCAGCTTGTGGGGGGCCGACTATGGCTACACCTTC. Supplemented by reference TRBV5-1 and TRBJ1-2, the full variable domain reads KAGVTQTPRYLIKTRGQQVTLSCSPISGHRSVSWYQQTPGQGLQFLFEYFSETQRNKGNFPGRFSGRQFSNSRSEMNVSTLELGDSALYLCASSLWGADYGYTFGSGTRLTVV.

The chain is built from TRBV7-9 and TRBJ2-7; 11 bases line up with TRBD2. V lost 1 base to trimming and J lost 0 bases; unmatched junction nucleotides: 5. CDR3 size: 17 residues. Germline-derived CDR1 and CDR2 are SEHNR and FQNEAQ (reference sequence). CDR3 loop: CASSLGLAGSFSYEQYF. CDR3 bases: TGTGCCAGCAGCTTAGGACTAGCGGGATCCTTCTCCTACGAGCAGTACTTC.

CDR3 coding DNA: TGTGCCAGCAGCTTAACCCCCATCAAAGCAAAGAACACTGAAGCTTTCTTT. Translated, it gives CASSLTPIKAKNTEAFF. The chain combines TRBV11-2 with TRBJ1-1; unclear D gene. Deletions cut 2 bases from V and 1 base from J, with 17 bases between. CDR1 SGHAT and CDR2 FQNNGV come from the germline V gene. This CDR3 comprises 17 residues.

As regards this clone: The sample holds other DNA sequences that translate to the same CDR3. The chain combines TRBV18 with TRBJ1-1; D possibly corresponds to TRBD1 (5 bases). The CDR3 contains 14 residues. Germline CDR1 and CDR2: KGHSH and LQKENI. V shed 2 bases and J shed 3 bases, with 10 bases lying between them. This CDR3 is CASSPTGRDTEAFF. CDR3 DNA sequence: TGTGCCAGCTCACCAACAGGCCGAGACACTGAAGCTTTCTTT.

This chain connects TRBV9 to TRBJ1-3, with no clear D. CDR1 is SGDLS, CDR2 YYNGEE, per germline. There are 13 residues in the CDR3. V was pared by 0 bases and J by 4 bases, with 5 bases between. CDR3: CASSVAPGNTIYF. In nucleotides, the CDR3 is TGTGCCAGCAGCGTAGCACCCGGAAACACCATATATTTT.

This rearrangement joins TRBV9 to TRBJ1-3; no definite D call. This CDR3 has 14 amino acids. V gave up 3 bases and J gave up 7 bases, with 14 bases separating them. CDR1 and CDR2 (germline): SGDLS, YYNGEE. CDR3 sequence: CASSAGMTVNTIYF. The CDR3 nucleotides read TGTGCCAGCAGCGCAGGCATGACCGTCAACACCATATATTTT.

This clone was detected a few times. This chain uses TRBV11-2 with TRBJ2-5; 9 bases align to TRBD2. The V and J ends lost 1 base and 4 bases, in that order; junction bases with no gene match: 13. Germline V gene lookup returns CDR1 SGHAT and CDR2 FQNNGV. The CDR3 is 18 residues long. This chain's CDR3 is CASSLGRGLAENRETQYF. The CDR3 DNA is TGTGCCAGCAGCTTAGGACGGGGACTAGCCGAGAACCGAGAGACCCAGTACTTC. The full variable domain, in which reference TRBV11-2 and TRBJ2-5 provide the parts outside the CDR3, is EAGVAQSPRYKIIEKRQSVAFWCNPISGHATLYWYQQILGQGPKLLIQFQNNGVVDDSQLPKDRFSAERLKGVDSTLKIQPAKLEDSAVYLCASSLGRGLAENRETQYFGPGTRLLVL.

The V call is TRBV4-2, the J call TRBJ2-7, with 7 bases lining up with TRBD2. This CDR3 contains 17 residues. The J segment lost 0 bases and the V segment lost 1 base, leaving 9 bases of the junction unmatched. Germline V gene data show CDR1 as LGHNA and CDR2 as YNFKEQ. The CDR3 coding sequence is TGTGCCAGCAGCCAAGGGGCCAGCCGGGGGGTCTCCTACGAGCAGTACTTC. Translated: CASSQGASRGVSYEQYF.

The gene calls are TRBV6-1 and TRBJ1-2; TRBD1 matches 8 bases. The CDR3 consists of 16 residues. With V trimmed by 5 bases and J by 0 bases, 8 bases remained unmatched. The germline V gene encodes CDR1 MNHNS and CDR2 SASEGT. The chain's CDR3 is CASSKDRGQANYGYTF. The CDR3 nucleotides are TGTGCCAGCAGTAAAGACAGGGGCCAAGCTAACTATGGCTACACCTTC.

The genes are TRBV27 and TRBJ1-1; D gene ambiguous. Trimming shortened V by 8 bases and J by 1 base, and 23 bases separated the two germline ends. CDR3 length: 17 amino acids. From germline, CDR1 is MNHEY and CDR2 SMNVEV (reference sequence). Here the CDR3 reads CASPRGSPQPSNTEAFF. In nucleotides, the CDR3 is TGTGCCAGCCCGCGAGGGTCACCTCAACCTTCGAACACTGAAGCTTTCTTT.